Shown below are 10 T cell receptor beta chains from a single sample sequenced in a study of human T cells and chemical hapten exposure. TCRdb fed the RACE reads into MiXCR, producing one record per CDR3 protein. The repertoire holds tens of thousands of distinct CDR3 sequences, with approximately 9.9% as singletons. Stated time point: patch test 3, about 24 weeks after DPC sensitization. Described treatment: therapeutic diphenylcyclopropenone sensitization with weekly scalp DPC. The material sequenced was whole blood, taken in connection with sensitization to the hapten diphenylcyclopropenone (DPC). The receptors originated from a woman between 40 and 55 years old with alopecia areata. Some clones in this sample may be carry-over from other donors' samples.

This clonotype was found a few times. The rearrangement uses TRBV20-1 and TRBJ2-1; 11 bases fit TRBD2. Trimming at V came to 5 bases and at J to 0 bases, leaving 9 bases not matched to a gene. Germline V gene lookup returns CDR1 DFQATT and CDR2 SNEGSKA (reference sequence). The CDR3 is 17 residues long. The CDR3 DNA reads as TGCAGTGCTCCCTACCTAGCGGGGGGCCACTCCTACAATGAGCAGTTCTTC. The encoded protein is CSAPYLAGGHSYNEQFF.

The chain uses TRBV7-8 and TRBJ1-3, with TRBD1 identical over 8 bases. V lost 5 bases, J lost 4 bases, and 10 bases stayed unmatched. The CDR3 extends over 16 amino acids. From germline, CDR1 is SGHVS and CDR2 FQNEAQ. The CDR3 here is CASSPRRTGSGNTIYF. For the CDR3, the DNA is TGTGCCAGCAGCCCGAGAAGGACAGGGTCAGGAAACACCATATATTTT.

There are many counts of this clonotype. V usage is TRBV20-1 and J usage is TRBJ2-7, with D tentatively TRBD1 or TRBD2 (5 bases each). V dropped 5 bases and J dropped 2 bases, with 13 bases sitting between them. The CDR3 has 13 residues. Germline V CDR1 and CDR2: DFQATT, SNEGSKA (reference sequence). CDR3 sequence reads: CSASGTETYEQYF. CDR3 nucleotides: TGCAGTGCTTCCGGGACGGAAACCTACGAGCAGTACTTC.

This clonotype was found many times. The chain links TRBV12-3 or TRBV12-4 to TRBJ2-5, with TRBD2 matching over 15 bases. With V trimmed by 5 bases and J by 4 bases, 11 bases remained unmatched. This CDR3 contains 18 residues. CDR3 sequence (DNA): TGTGCCAGCAGTCCCGGACTAGCGGGGGGGCCGCGGCGAGAGACCCAGTACTTC. This encodes CASSPGLAGGPRRETQYF.

This clonotype was picked up many times. The chain combines TRBV6-5 with TRBJ1-2; 9 bases align to TRBD1. This CDR3 spans 14 amino acids. V lost 5 bases and J lost 7; bases outside the gene matches: 8. Germline V gene sequence: CDR1 MNHEY, CDR2 SVGAGI. Here the CDR3 reads CASSQRDRVPGYTF. The DNA of the CDR3 is TGTGCCAGCAGTCAAAGGGACAGGGTACCTGGCTACACCTTC.

This clonotype appeared many times. The chain couples TRBV20-1 to TRBJ2-1; D is ambiguous. The germline gives CDR1 DFQATT, CDR2 SNEGSKA (reference sequence). This CDR3 has 10 residues. Trimming removed 4 bases at V and 11 bases at J, with 9 bases between. The CDR3 DNA reads as TGCAGTGCTATTTTGACCCAGCAGTTCTTC. This encodes CSAILTQQFF.

This clonotype has more than one count but fewer than ten. The genes are TRBV7-2 and TRBJ1-1, with D tentatively TRBD1 (5 bases). The CDR3 contains 15 residues. V dropped 3 bases and J dropped 0 bases, with 11 bases sitting between them. The V gene's germline CDR1 is SGHTA and CDR2 FQGNSA. The CDR3 DNA reads TGTGCCAGCAGCTTTGCGACAGCAATGAACACTGAAGCTTTCTTT. Protein sequence: CASSFATAMNTEAFF.

This clonotype came up a few times. The chain carries TRBV5-1 and TRBJ1-4; D is possibly TRBD1 (6 bases). V was clipped by 7 bases and J by 4 bases, with 11 bases between them. This CDR3 region has 13 residues. Per germline, CDR1 SGHRS and CDR2 YFSETQ. The CDR3 nucleotides are TGCGCCAGCCGCTACAGGGTTAATGAAAAACTGTTTTTT. Its protein is CASRYRVNEKLFF.

Ten or more counts support this clonotype. The rearrangement joins TRBV5-5 to TRBJ1-5; D unclear. Germline V CDR1 and CDR2: SGHKS, YYEKEE (reference sequence). Trimming shortened V by 1 base and J by 0 bases, and 8 bases separated the two germline ends. This CDR3 comprises 15 residues. CDR3 sequence: CASSLFLYSNQPQHF. The CDR3, as DNA: TGTGCCAGCAGCTTGTTTCTGTATAGCAATCAGCCCCAGCATTTT.

In its sample, this clonotype was seen a few times. This rearrangement joins TRBV29-1 to TRBJ2-3; 13 bases agree with TRBD2. Germline CDR1 and CDR2: SQVTM and ANQGSEA. With V trimmed by 6 bases and J by 3 bases, 6 bases remained unmatched. The length of the CDR3 is 15 residues. CDR3 sequence (DNA): TGCAGCGTGCCCGGGACTAGCGGGGTTACAGATACGCAGTATTTT. Its translation: CSVPGTSGVTDTQYF.